This entry is about one T cell receptor (beta chain). The CDR3 runs to 16 residues. V was pared by 1 base and J by 5 bases, with 17 bases between. Germline assignment: CDR1 SGHNT and CDR2 YENEEA. These data belong to a study of blood T cell repertoires in COVID-19. Study-level information: The origin of the acute and convalescent COVID-19 samples was the United States, Italy and Spain. T cells, B-cell-depleted T cells, or PBMCs provided the cDNA or gDNA that served as material.

Per the original data handling: For nucleated cells, counts were estimated from reference gene primer amplification. Generated by immunoSEQ multiplex PCR, the TCRdb table keeps only in-frame clones and is missing some. V and J calls and clone size come straight from that table; D and trimming were deduced from the DNA. The sample yields 250,000 to 300,000 clones, roughly 88% seen once. The receptor comes from a woman in her seventies with acute or convalescent COVID-19. The chain carries TRBV11-3 and TRBJ1-1; D gene uncertain. Sequencing used peripheral blood. The chain's CDR3 is CASSLVPDRRWTEAFF. Written as DNA, the CDR3 is TGTGCCAGCAGCTTAGTCCCGGATCGGCGGTGGACTGAAGCTTTCTTT.